The clone carrying this TCR beta chain has only a few counts. This entry comes from a study of T cell changes during pregnancy in multiple sclerosis. Germline lookup yields CDR1 SGHTA and CDR2 FQGNSA. J was trimmed by 6 bases and V by 5 bases; bases with no gene match: 9. The CDR3 loop spans 17 amino acids. TCRdb's copy holds only in-frame clones and misses some; the assay was immunoSEQ multiplex PCR. This sample has over 50,000 clones, with around nine tenths found just once. The receptor comes from a human donor whose cells served as feeder cells for cultures in a pregnancy study. The chain is built from TRBV7-2 and TRBJ2-2, with 13 bases fitting TRBD2. What was sequenced was peripheral blood from another person, used as feeder cells. The CDR3 protein is CASSPRTSGRSPGELFF. The CDR3 DNA is TGTGCCAGCAGCCCACGGACTAGCGGGAGATCACCCGGGGAGCTGTTTTTT.